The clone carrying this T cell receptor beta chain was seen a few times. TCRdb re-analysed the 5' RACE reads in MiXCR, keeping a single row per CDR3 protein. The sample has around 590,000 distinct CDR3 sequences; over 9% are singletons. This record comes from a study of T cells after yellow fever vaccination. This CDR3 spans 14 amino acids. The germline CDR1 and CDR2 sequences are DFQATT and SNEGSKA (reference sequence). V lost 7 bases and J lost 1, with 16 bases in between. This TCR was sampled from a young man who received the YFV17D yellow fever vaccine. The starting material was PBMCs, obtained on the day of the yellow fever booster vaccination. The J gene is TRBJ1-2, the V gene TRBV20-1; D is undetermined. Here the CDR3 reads CSVPAQGSNYGYTF. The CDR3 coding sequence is TGCAGTGTTCCGGCACAAGGGAGTAACTATGGCTACACCTTC.